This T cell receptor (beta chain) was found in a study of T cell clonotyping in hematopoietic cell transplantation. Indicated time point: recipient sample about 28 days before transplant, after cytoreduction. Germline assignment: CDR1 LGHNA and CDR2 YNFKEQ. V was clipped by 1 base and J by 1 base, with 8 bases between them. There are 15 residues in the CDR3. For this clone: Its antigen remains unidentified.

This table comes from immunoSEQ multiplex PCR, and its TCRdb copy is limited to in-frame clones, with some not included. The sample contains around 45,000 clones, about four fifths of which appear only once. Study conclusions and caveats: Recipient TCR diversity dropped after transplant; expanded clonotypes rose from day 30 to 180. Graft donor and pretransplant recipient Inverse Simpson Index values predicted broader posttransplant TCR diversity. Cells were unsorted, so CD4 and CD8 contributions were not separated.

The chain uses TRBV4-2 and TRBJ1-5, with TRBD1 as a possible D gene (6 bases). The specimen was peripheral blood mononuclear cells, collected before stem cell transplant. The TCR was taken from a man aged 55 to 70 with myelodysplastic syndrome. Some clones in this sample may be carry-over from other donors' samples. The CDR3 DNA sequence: TGTGCCAGCAGCCAAGTCGGACAGAGCAATCAGCCCCAGCATTTT. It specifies CASSQVGQSNQPQHF.